Below, 20 T cell receptor beta chains from the same sample are listed, as sequenced in a study of blood T cell repertoires in COVID-19. Assay: immunoSEQ multiplex PCR; the TCRdb copy retains only in-frame clones and omits some. The sample includes 200,000 to 250,000 clones, about 83% seen only once; the top ten take about 5.3%. Sequencing was carried out using PBMCs or T cells enriched from blood (not recorded which). The receptors stem from a woman between 50 and 59 years old who had been exposed to COVID-19.

This chain links TRBV14 with TRBJ1-3; a weak D match, TRBD1 (6 bases). Germline V lookup: CDR1 SGHDN, CDR2 FVKESK. The CDR3 is 18 residues long. Trimming took 0 bases from V and 2 from J, leaving 17 bases between them. Here the CDR3 DNA reads TGTGCCAGCAGCCAAGAATCTTGGACCTGGGGGCCTGGAAACACCATATATTTT. Translation: CASSQESWTWGPGNTIYF.

This chain joins TRBV5-1 and TRBJ2-1; maybe TRBD1 (7 bases). This CDR3 contains 15 residues. Germline values: CDR1 SGHRS, CDR2 YFSETQ. V was pared by 5 bases and J by 4 bases, with 16 bases between. Written as DNA, the CDR3 is TGCGCCAGCAGACGGACAGGAGGGCTGTACAATGAGCAGTTCTTC. Translation: CASRRTGGLYNEQFF.

This chain connects TRBV9 to TRBJ1-1; D gene ambiguous. V lost 0 bases and J lost 2, with 8 bases in between. The CDR3 is 14 amino acids. Per the germline V gene, CDR1 is SGDLS and CDR2 is YYNGEE. The CDR3 bases are TGTGCCAGCAGCGTAGCGGGGTTTAACACTGAAGCTTTCTTT. Amino acids: CASSVAGFNTEAFF.

This clone was counted between two and nine times. The genes are TRBV5-4 and TRBJ1-2, with D perhaps matching TRBD1 (6 bases). The CDR3 runs 11 residues. Trimming pared 3 bases from V and 8 bases from J, leaving 8 bases between. From germline, CDR1 is SGHNT and CDR2 YYREEE (reference sequence). CDR3 bases: TGTGCCAGCAGCTCCGGACAGGGCTACACCTTC. Translating gives CASSSGQGYTF.

The chain couples TRBV29-1 to TRBJ1-2, with 8 bases aligning to TRBD1. Germline V lookup: CDR1 SQVTM, CDR2 ANQGSEA. CDR3 size: 15 residues. CDR3 sequence reads: CRLNRGCSTNYGYTF. CDR3 DNA sequence: TGCAGGTTAAACAGGGGGTGCAGTACTAACTATGGCTACACCTTC.

The chain links TRBV21-1 to TRBJ1-4; the D call TRBD1 from the table was never checked on the DNA. TRBV21-1 is recorded as a pseudogene. The CDR3 contains 17 residues. In nucleotides, the CDR3 is TGTGCCAGCAGCAAAGACACAGGGGGAAGGGAAGAGGAAAAACTGTTTTTT. It codes for CASSKDTGGREEEKLFF.

The CDR3 spells CASSYPTSGAAYNEQFF. CDR3 bases: TGTGCCAGCAGTTACCCGACTAGCGGGGCCGCCTACAATGAGCAGTTCTTC. The gene calls are TRBV6-2 or TRBV6-3 and TRBJ2-1; 11 bases agree with TRBD2. The CDR3 contains 17 residues. CDR1 is MNHEY and CDR2 is SVGEGT in the germline V gene. The V segment lost 2 bases and the J segment 2 bases; nucleotides outside the gene matches: 5.

V is TRBV6-5 and J is TRBJ1-2, with TRBD1 matching 9 bases. CDR3 length: 15 amino acids. Germline V gene lookup returns CDR1 MNHEY and CDR2 SVGAGI. After removal of 7 bases from V and 6 bases from J, the junction contained 12 bases not matched to a gene. CDR3 protein: CASTMKGTGTDGYTF. CDR3 coding DNA: TGTGCCAGCACCATGAAGGGGACAGGGACGGATGGCTACACCTTC.

The chain links TRBV6-1 to TRBJ2-7; 9 bases map to TRBD1. CDR3 size: 13 residues. In germline, CDR1 is MNHNS, CDR2 SASEGT. V lost 6 bases, J lost 5 bases, and 5 bases stayed unmatched. CDR3 protein: CASRRDRVNEQYF. Written as DNA, the CDR3 is TGTGCCAGCAGACGGGACAGGGTCAACGAGCAGTACTTC.

A single count supports this clone. The CDR3 loop reads CASSSHRGSTNEKLFF. DNA of the CDR3: TGTGCCAGCAGCTCTCACAGGGGCTCAACTAATGAAAAACTGTTTTTT. The chain has TRBV11-2 and TRBJ1-4, with TRBD1 matching over 7 bases. This CDR3 is 16 amino acids long. Germline V gives CDR1 SGHAT, CDR2 FQNNGV. V shed 4 bases and J 0 bases; nucleotides not matched to a gene: 5.

Comments on this clone: A junction boundary mismatches the germline segment, possibly from a read error. The gene calls are TRBV19 and TRBJ2-1, with TRBD1 matching over 7 bases. This CDR3 has 16 amino acids. Germline CDR1 is LNHDA and CDR2 is SQIVND (reference sequence). The CDR3 here is CVSSPLGQRHFNEQFF. The CDR3 nucleotides read TGTGTCAGTAGTCCCCTGGGACAGCGGCATTTCAATGAGCAGTTCTTC.

The chain is built from TRBV6-5 and TRBJ1-1, with 9 bases that match TRBD1. This CDR3 spans 14 amino acids. Germline V gives CDR1 MNHEY, CDR2 SVGAGI. V lost 6 bases and J lost 11; bases outside the gene matches: 13. The chain's CDR3 is CASRTLDRGRDAFF. CDR3 coding DNA: TGTGCCAGCAGGACCCTGGACAGGGGCCGGGATGCTTTCTTT.

The chain has TRBV6-6 and TRBJ2-7, with D possibly TRBD2 on 6 matching bases. The ends were cut back, 4 bases at V and 5 bases at J, with 18 bases in the middle. CDR3 length equals 15 residues. Looked up from germline, CDR1 is MNHNY and CDR2 is SVGAGI (reference sequence). The CDR3 DNA reads TGTGCCAGCAGTTCCCCCATGGGACTTACCCACGAGCAGTACTTC. Protein sequence: CASSSPMGLTHEQYF.

The V call is TRBV2, the J call TRBJ2-3, with D possibly being TRBD1 (5 bases). The CDR3 is 14 amino acids. Trimming took off 6 bases at V and 9 bases at J, with 19 bases between the two ends. The germline V gene has CDR1 SNHLY and CDR2 FYNNEI. The CDR3 bases are TGTGCCAGCAGGACAGACACATCTGGCCCCACGCAGTATTTT. It codes for CASRTDTSGPTQYF.

V usage is TRBV4-1 and J usage is TRBJ1-1, with 7 bases fitting TRBD1. Germline CDR1 reads MGHRA; CDR2 reads YSYEKL. This CDR3 contains 15 residues. V lost 3 bases and J lost 8; bases outside the gene matches: 12. Here the CDR3 DNA reads TGCGCCAGCAGCCATCCGGAGGGGGCATTTGGGGAAGCTTTCTTT. Its protein product is CASSHPEGAFGEAFF.

The chain has TRBV2 and TRBJ2-5, with TRBD1 identical over 8 bases. CDR1 is SNHLY and CDR2 is FYNNEI in the germline V gene. V gave up 6 bases and J gave up 2 bases; unmatched junction bases: 8. This CDR3 contains 15 residues. The CDR3 bases are TGTGCCAGCAGGACCAGACAGGGGCTGCAAGAGACCCAGTACTTC. Translated, it gives CASRTRQGLQETQYF.

J is TRBJ1-5 and V is TRBV19, with 7 bases matching TRBD1. This CDR3 region has 17 residues. J lost 6 bases, V lost 3 bases, and 14 bases had no gene match. Germline V gene lookup returns CDR1 LNHDA and CDR2 SQIVND (reference sequence). CDR3 coding DNA: TGTGCCAGTAGTATCCGTTTGGGGGCAGGGGGAATTCAGCCCCAGCATTTT. Protein sequence: CASSIRLGAGGIQPQHF.

This chain uses TRBV28 with TRBJ1-5; a possible D gene is TRBD1 (5 bases). V was shortened by 1 base and J by 3 bases, with 16 bases between the two germline ends. The CDR3 runs 17 residues. Germline values: CDR1 MDHEN, CDR2 SYDVKM. The CDR3 DNA follows: TGTGCCAGCAGTTTATCAATAGGGGCGGGAGTCAATCAGCCCCAGCATTTT. Its translation is CASSLSIGAGVNQPQHF.

There are a few counts of this clone. The J gene is TRBJ2-1, the V gene TRBV7-2, with 10 bases aligning to TRBD2. The CDR3 totals 14 residues. The junction had 5 bases not matched to a gene; V was cut back by 5 bases and J by 7 bases. Germline CDR1 is SGHTA and CDR2 is FQGNSA. The CDR3 region is CASSGSGGPNEQFF. The CDR3 nucleotides are TGTGCCAGCAGCGGTAGCGGGGGGCCAAATGAGCAGTTCTTC.

The chain carries TRBV11-2 and TRBJ2-1, with D perhaps TRBD1 (6 bases). The CDR3 runs to 15 residues. Trimming removed 5 bases at V and 1 base at J, with 12 bases between. The germline V gene has CDR1 SGHAT and CDR2 FQNNGV. Here the CDR3 DNA reads TGTGCCAGCAGCCTGACAGGACTTTCCTACAATGAGCAGTTCTTC. It translates to CASSLTGLSYNEQFF.